Listed below are T cell receptor beta chains from one sample, sequenced in a study of cytomegalovirus exposure and HLA in healthy donors. The assay was immunoSEQ multiplex PCR, and TCRdb's table has in-frame clones only and misses some. The table includes 200,000 to 250,000 clones, approximately 81% detected once. The sequenced sample consisted of PBMCs. All receptors come from a woman aged 55-69 years in good health and CMV-seropositive. Both conserved end residues are part of each CDR3.

TRBV27 | CASSSPTGVLTGELFF
TRBV30 | CAWRFPGQPWFF
TRBV4-1 | CASSQEGTGGSGEQYF
TRBV7-3 | CASSPTGGVRSTDTQYF
TRBV28 | CASSLGRTYEQYF
TRBV6-1 | CASSGRGTSGATTDTQYF
TRBV11-1 | CASSLSTGTSGYEQYF
TRBV15 | CATSFRGIDEQYF
TRBV19 | CASRKTETEAFF
TRBV5-8 | CASSLGAGGTDTQYF
TRBV30 | CAWSVRGFHSNQPQHF
TRBV28 | CASSLRRETQYF
TRBV14 | CASSLQGIYGYTF
TRBV28 | CASSPTLYSGNTIYF
TRBV5-1 | CASGKALSGGATDTQYF
TRBV4-1 | CASSQDEGGGPYEQYF
TRBV12-5 | CASAHGGTSSGNTIYF
TRBV7-6 | CASSLGTSGMQYF
TRBV6-6 | CASSTGLAGAQYF
TRBV20-1 | CSAFKETQYF
TRBV25-1 | CASSGSVRAGTGELFF
TRBV5-6 | CASSYNYEQYF
TRBV7-2 | CASSSRLFIEQFF
TRBV5-4 | CASSSGLAGGLDEQYF
TRBV25-1 | CASSASGTISYEQYF
TRBV28 | CASRQGVSGNTIYF
TRBV6-1 | CASKRAGDGGELFF
TRBV9 | CASSPTPGSPEGAFF
TRBV6-1 | CASSEDSGYGNTIYF
TRBV9 | CASSASPGMGPYGYTF
TRBV7-3 | CASSPRALNTEAFF
TRBV27 | CASSLAQGKYSEQYF
TRBV5-4 | CASSLSGSNTIYF
TRBV7-3 | CASSLRQGARETQYF
TRBV29-1 | CSVEWLAGGSTGELFF
TRBV2 | CASQKTGENTEAFF
TRBV2 | CASSQQGLGSGNTIYF
TRBV12-5 | CASGLVAGLAFF
TRBV19 | CASSMRQGGEQYF
TRBV7-9 | CASSLSRTSGYNEQFF